By frequency in the sample, the clone carrying this TCR beta chain is large. Its antigen is unknown. These data belong to a study of molecular identifiers for immune sequencing clone quantification. For the study at large: In the replicates, RNA derived from roughly 20,000 or 100,000 naive CD8 cells was divided into five parts, and four were sequenced. Study results and caveats: Amid one million naive cells, spiked Jurkat TCR RNA from one cell was reportedly still detectable.

TCRdb redid the calling of the PCR reads with MiXCR, one entry per CDR3 protein. The sample consists of thousands of distinct CDR3 sequences, approximately 18% of them appearing once. Germline V gives CDR1 WSHSY, CDR2 SAAADI. Between the trimmed V and J ends, which lost 5 bases and 9 bases, there was a span of 8 bases. The CDR3 runs to 11 residues. Naive CD8 T cells were picked out by sorting for CD8+CD4-CCR7+CD45RA+. The sequencing input was naive CD8+ T cells from blood, with Jurkat cell RNA spiked in. Subset indicated: FACS-sorted CD8+CD4-CCR7+CD45RA+ naive T cells. The source of this sequence is a human donor in good health. Some libraries in this study had Jurkat cell RNA spiked in. The chain employs TRBV10-2 and TRBJ2-1; no firm D call. CDR3 sequence (DNA): TGCGCCAGCAGTTGGATGGGTGAGCAGTTCTTC. Its translation is CASSWMGEQFF.